Below, 15 T cell receptor beta chains from the same sample are listed, as sequenced in a study of cytomegalovirus exposure and HLA in healthy donors. Method: immunoSEQ multiplex PCR; TCRdb's copy keeps in-frame clones and lacks some. Seen here are about 110,000 clones, about 88% observed once, and the top ten hold 2% to 2.5%. The sample taken for sequencing was PBMCs. These receptors all come from a young woman in good health and CMV-seronegative.

The rearrangement uses TRBV9 and TRBJ2-6, with 12 nucleotides matching TRBD1. Germline values: CDR1 SGDLS, CDR2 YYNGEE. There are 19 residues in the CDR3. V lost 4 bases and J lost 4; bases outside the gene matches: 12. CDR3 in DNA: TGTGCCAGCAGCTATAGTCCGGGACAGGGGGCGTCCGGGGCCAACGTCCTGACTTTC. Its protein product is CASSYSPGQGASGANVLTF.

This chain joins TRBV10-2 and TRBJ2-7, with 8 nucleotides matching TRBD2. The CDR3 contains 15 residues. Germline V CDR1 and CDR2: WSHSY, SAAADI. Trimming removed 6 bases from V and 6 bases from J; junction bases left unmatched: 13. The chain's CDR3 is CASSEQEGLVGEQYF. The DNA of the CDR3 is TGCGCCAGCAGCGAACAGGAGGGACTAGTGGGCGAGCAGTACTTC.

J is TRBJ2-7 and V is TRBV6-1, with D possibly being TRBD1 (5 bases). Trimming shortened V by 4 bases and J by 3 bases, and 10 bases separated the two germline ends. This CDR3 region has 13 residues. Per germline, CDR1 MNHNS and CDR2 SASEGT. For the CDR3, the DNA is TGTGCCAGCAGTGGACAGCGACACTACGAGCAGTACTTC. It specifies CASSGQRHYEQYF.

About this clone: In the same sample, other DNA sequences code for this CDR3. The CDR3 here is CASSPGQGSYEQYF. CDR3 nucleotides: TGTGCCAGCTCACCGGGACAGGGATCCTACGAGCAGTACTTC. This sequence joins TRBV18 and TRBJ2-7; TRBD1 aligns across 9 bases. Trimming cost V 3 bases and J 1 base; bases outside gene matches: 1. Per the germline V gene, CDR1 is KGHSH and CDR2 is LQKENI. This CDR3 has 14 residues. Combining the CDR3 with reference TRBV18 and TRBJ2-7 gives the whole variable domain NAGVMQNPRHLVRRRGQEARLRCSPMKGHSHVYWYRQLPEEGLKFMVYLQKENIIDESGMPKERFSAEFPKEGPSILRIQQVVRGDSAAYFCASSPGQGSYEQYFGPGTRLTVT.

V usage is TRBV7-7 and J usage is TRBJ1-1, with D unresolved. V lost 5 bases to trimming and J lost 3 bases, with 10 bases between them. Germline V gene data show CDR1 as SSHAT and CDR2 as FNYEAQ (reference sequence). This CDR3 spans 13 amino acids. The CDR3 coding sequence is TGTGCCAGCAGCCCCAGCGAACACACTGAAGCTTTCTTT. This encodes CASSPSEHTEAFF. The full variable domain, with the rest looked up from reference TRBV7-7 and TRBJ1-1, is GAGVSQSPRYKVTKRGQDVTLRCDPISSHATLYWYQQALGQGPEFLTYFNYEAQPDKSGLPSDRFSAERPEGSISTLTIQRTEQRDSAMYRCASSPSEHTEAFFGQGTRLTVV.

V is TRBV7-9 and J is TRBJ2-7; D gene uncertain. Germline CDR1 reads SEHNR; CDR2 reads FQNEAQ (reference sequence). Trimming cost V 6 bases and J 4 bases, with 19 bases left between them. This CDR3 is built from 15 residues. The CDR3 region has the DNA TGTGCCAGCAGACCCGGTCAGGTCCATTCTTACGAGCAGTACTTC. This codes for CASRPGQVHSYEQYF.

The rearrangement uses TRBV7-9 and TRBJ1-2, with 10 bases identical to TRBD1. Germline CDR1 and CDR2: SEHNR and FQNEAQ (reference sequence). CDR3 size: 15 residues. The trim removed 7 bases at V and 5 bases at J, leaving 10 bases unmatched. This chain's CDR3 is CASNDRGREGYGYTF. In nucleotides, the CDR3 is TGTGCCAGCAACGACAGGGGGCGCGAAGGTTATGGCTACACCTTC.

The genes are TRBV28 and TRBJ1-2; D uncertain. There are 15 residues in the CDR3. The V end was cut by 5 bases, the J end by 1 base, with 14 bases between. CDR1 is MDHEN, CDR2 SYDVKM, per germline. In DNA, the CDR3 is TGTGCCAGCAGTCTTCTAAGTCCGGTTAACTATGGCTACACCTTC. Amino acid sequence: CASSLLSPVNYGYTF.

This chain joins TRBV7-6 and TRBJ1-2; possible D gene TRBD1, 6 bases. CDR1 and CDR2 from the germline V gene are SGHVS and FNYEAQ. The CDR3 is 13 amino acids. Trimming left V 1 base short and J 8 bases short, with 11 bases between. This chain's CDR3 is CASSLGRGDGYTF. The CDR3 DNA is TGTGCCAGCAGCTTAGGCAGGGGAGACGGCTACACCTTC.

This clone has just one count. The rearrangement links TRBV2 to TRBJ2-7; 8 nucleotides line up with TRBD1. Germline lookup yields CDR1 SNHLY and CDR2 FYNNEI. With 6 bases clipped from V and 3 bases from J, the junction kept 22 bases outside the gene matches. The CDR3 runs to 19 residues. CDR3 loop: CASRPLDGQGRSRDYEQYF. The CDR3 nucleotides are TGTGCCAGCAGGCCTCTAGACGGACAGGGACGTTCGCGGGACTACGAGCAGTACTTC.

The rearrangement joins TRBV18 to TRBJ1-1, with 8 bases matching TRBD1. Germline values: CDR1 KGHSH, CDR2 LQKENI. The J segment lost 6 bases and the V segment lost 8 bases, leaving 8 bases of the junction unmatched. The CDR3 loop spans 13 amino acids. The CDR3 DNA sequence: TGTGCCAGCCGCGGACAGGGTAGGGCTGAAGCTTTCTTT. Translation gives CASRGQGRAEAFF.

The chain carries TRBV7-8 and TRBJ2-1; D perhaps matches TRBD1 (6 bases). CDR1 SGHVS and CDR2 FQNEAQ come from the germline V gene. CDR3 size: 17 residues. Trimming cost V 2 bases and J 8 bases, with 22 bases left between them. This CDR3 is CASSLSLEGVWGDEQFF. The CDR3 DNA follows: TGTGCCAGCAGCTTATCCCTCGAGGGGGTATGGGGTGATGAGCAGTTCTTC.

V gene TRBV28 combines with J gene TRBJ2-6, with D perhaps matching TRBD1 (6 bases). V was shortened by 6 bases and J by 0 bases, with 15 bases between the two germline ends. There are 17 residues in the CDR3. CDR1 is MDHEN, CDR2 SYDVKM, per germline. CDR3 DNA sequence: TGTGCCAGCAGCGGGACATTTCCGAGCTCTGGGGCCAACGTCCTGACTTTC. It specifies CASSGTFPSSGANVLTF.

The chain has TRBV28 and TRBJ2-1; 7 bases line up with TRBD2. There are 14 residues in the CDR3. Germline V lookup: CDR1 MDHEN, CDR2 SYDVKM. J was trimmed by 3 bases and V by 5 bases; bases with no gene match: 4. CDR3 amino acids: CASSPGGGYNEQFF. The CDR3 DNA follows: TGTGCCAGCAGTCCGGGCGGGGGCTACAATGAGCAGTTCTTC.

The gene calls are TRBV19 and TRBJ1-2; 10 bases are shared with TRBD1. The germline CDR1 and CDR2 sequences are LNHDA and SQIVND (reference sequence). The J segment lost 8 bases and the V segment lost 4 bases, leaving 10 bases of the junction unmatched. The CDR3 loop spans 15 amino acids. The CDR3 sequence: CASSSYGTGVEGYTF. CDR3 bases: TGTGCCAGTAGTAGCTACGGGACAGGGGTAGAAGGCTACACCTTC.